Shown below are 28 T cell receptor beta chains from a single sample sequenced in a study of CD8+CD57+ T cells in acquired aplastic anemia. The use of genomic DNA as template underpinned the TCR beta VDJ and CDR3 profiling. TCRdb ran MiXCR on the reads and lists one entry per CDR3 protein. The sample contains some 92,000 distinct CDR3 sequences, less than 75% of which appear only once. In patients chosen for sequencing, flow cytometry had shown CD8+CD57+ cell expansion. The specimen sequenced was sorted CD4+, CD8+, or CD8+CD57+ T cells (not recorded which) from PBMCs. All receptors come from a human donor with aplastic anemia.

The chain combines TRBV11-1 with TRBJ2-5, with 8 bases lining up with TRBD1. This CDR3 is built from 15 residues. The trim removed 1 base at V and 4 bases at J, leaving 5 bases unmatched. Germline V gene data show CDR1 as SGHAT and CDR2 as FQDESV (reference sequence). The CDR3 is CASSLGRGRGETQYF. The CDR3 DNA follows: TGTGCCAGCAGCTTAGGCAGGGGGCGTGGAGAGACCCAGTACTTC.

This sequence joins TRBV27 and TRBJ1-6, with TRBD1 matching over 8 bases. V shed 2 bases and J 10 bases; nucleotides not matched to a gene: 7. Germline assignment: CDR1 MNHEY and CDR2 SMNVEV (reference sequence). The CDR3 has 15 residues. The chain's CDR3 is CASSLTQGVESPLHF. The CDR3 nucleotides are TGTGCCAGCAGTTTAACACAGGGGGTAGAGTCACCCCTCCACTTT.

This rearrangement joins TRBV20-1 to TRBJ1-4; D is undetermined. Trimming removed 5 bases from V and 8 bases from J, with 12 bases in between. The CDR3 runs to 12 residues. CDR1 and CDR2 (germline): DFQATT, SNEGSKA (reference sequence). This CDR3 reads CSAPREEEKLFF. CDR3 coding DNA: TGCAGTGCTCCCCGAGAGGAGGAAAAACTGTTTTTT.

This clonotype came up many times. V usage is TRBV12-3 or TRBV12-4 and J usage is TRBJ2-1; TRBD2 matches 9 bases. The CDR3 extends over 16 amino acids. V gave up 3 bases and J gave up 8 bases; unmatched junction bases: 11. CDR3 sequence reads: CASSFMVRGGQDEQFF. In nucleotides, the CDR3 is TGTGCCAGCAGTTTCATGGTGCGGGGGGGCCAGGATGAGCAGTTCTTC.

The chain links TRBV7-9 to TRBJ1-1, with D maybe TRBD1 (6 bases). Per the germline V gene, CDR1 is SEHNR and CDR2 is FQNEAQ (reference sequence). V was cut by 7 bases and J by 3 bases, with 15 bases left in between. The CDR3 loop spans 14 amino acids. The CDR3 region is CASIQRGGDTEAFF. The CDR3 region has the DNA TGTGCCAGCATTCAAAGGGGGGGCGACACTGAAGCTTTCTTT.

The chain recombines TRBV10-3 with TRBJ1-2; no clear D. The V end was cut by 6 bases, the J end by 6 bases, with 14 bases between. The CDR3 length is 13 residues. CDR1 is ENHRY, CDR2 SYGVKD, per germline. The CDR3 spells CAISLAWGNGYTF. CDR3 DNA: TGTGCCATCAGCCTTGCTTGGGGAAATGGCTACACCTTC.

This chain joins TRBV29-1 and TRBJ2-5, with D perhaps TRBD2 (5 bases). This CDR3 comprises 12 residues. The V gene's germline CDR1 is SQVTM and CDR2 ANQGSEA. The V gene lost 3 bases and the J gene lost 4 bases, with 9 bases spanning the gap. CDR3 in amino acids: CSVERGLETQYF. The CDR3 nucleotides are TGCAGCGTTGAGAGAGGGCTAGAGACCCAGTACTTC.

This chain joins TRBV25-1 and TRBJ2-1; weak D call: TRBD2 (6 bases). The CDR3 loop spans 17 amino acids. V gave up 2 bases and J gave up 3 bases, with 17 bases separating them. Germline loops: CDR1 MGHDK, CDR2 SYGVNS. The CDR3 spells CASSERRGRANYNEQFF. DNA of the CDR3: TGTGCCAGCAGTGAAAGGAGGGGTCGGGCTAACTACAATGAGCAGTTCTTC. Full variable domain (missing parts from reference TRBV25-1 and TRBJ2-1): EADIYQTPRYLVIGTGKKITLECSQTMGHDKMYWYQQDPGMELHLIHYSYGVNSTEKGDLSSESTVSRIRTEHFPLTLESARPSHTSQYLCASSERRGRANYNEQFFGPGTRLTVL.

This chain links TRBV10-3 with TRBJ1-4, with TRBD1 matching 9 bases. Germline V gene data show CDR1 as ENHRY and CDR2 as SYGVKD. This CDR3 is 15 amino acids long. The V gene end was trimmed by 5 bases and the J gene end by 10 bases; junction bases not matched to a gene: 11. CDR3 sequence reads: CAISRTGTGSGKLFF. CDR3 nucleotides: TGTGCCATCAGTAGGACCGGGACAGGGAGTGGAAAACTGTTTTTT.

The chain has TRBV10-3 and TRBJ2-7; D may be TRBD1 (5 bases). Trimming cost V 1 base and J 6 bases, with 7 bases left between them. Germline CDR1 is ENHRY and CDR2 is SYGVKD. This CDR3 comprises 12 residues. CDR3 DNA sequence: TGTGCCATCAGTGAGTTGGGGCTCGAGCAGTACTTC. Encoded protein: CAISELGLEQYF.

This clonotype was recorded only once. The chain is built from TRBV20-1 and TRBJ2-7; perhaps TRBD1 as D (5 bases). Trimming left V 0 bases short and J 2 bases short, with 8 bases between. Germline CDR1 is DFQATT and CDR2 is SNEGSKA (reference sequence). The CDR3 is 13 amino acids. CDR3 loop: CSARDSGTYEQYF. As DNA, the CDR3 is TGCAGTGCTAGAGATTCAGGGACCTACGAGCAGTACTTC.

A single count supports this clonotype. The rearrangement joins TRBV20-1 to TRBJ2-5; 8 nucleotides align to TRBD2. After removal of 0 bases from V and 0 bases from J, the junction contained 6 bases not matched to a gene. The CDR3 sequence is 16 residues long. Germline V gene lookup returns CDR1 DFQATT and CDR2 SNEGSKA (reference sequence). CDR3 sequence reads: CSARDGTSGHQETQYF. In nucleotides, the CDR3 is TGCAGTGCTAGAGATGGCACTAGCGGACACCAAGAGACCCAGTACTTC.

There are a few counts of this clonotype. The rearrangement links TRBV11-2 to TRBJ2-5; the D is unclear. V lost 6 bases and J 4 bases, leaving 21 bases between the germline ends. CDR3 length equals 16 residues. Germline CDR1 and CDR2: SGHAT and FQNNGV. CDR3 in amino acids: CASRMLGGAIAETQYF. CDR3 in DNA: TGTGCCAGCAGGATGTTAGGCGGCGCCATCGCAGAGACCCAGTACTTC. Using reference TRBV11-2 and TRBJ2-5 for the parts outside the CDR3, the full variable domain is EAGVAQSPRYKIIEKRQSVAFWCNPISGHATLYWYQQILGQGPKLLIQFQNNGVVDDSQLPKDRFSAERLKGVDSTLKIQPAKLEDSAVYLCASRMLGGAIAETQYFGPGTRLLVL.

This rearrangement joins TRBV2 to TRBJ2-7; no definite D call. The CDR3 sequence is 13 residues long. V was trimmed by 4 bases and J by 9 bases, leaving 16 bases between them. Germline V gives CDR1 SNHLY, CDR2 FYNNEI. The CDR3 DNA sequence: TGTGCCAGCAGTGGCGCGGTACGAGACCTGCAGTACTTC. Its translation is CASSGAVRDLQYF.

This chain uses TRBV11-1 with TRBJ2-5; maybe TRBD1 (5 bases). Germline assignment: CDR1 SGHAT and CDR2 FQDESV (reference sequence). With 5 bases removed from V and 2 bases from J, the gap between germline ends came to 21 bases. The CDR3 consists of 17 residues. The CDR3 loop is CASSLRAGSTTQETQYF. The CDR3 nucleotides read TGTGCCAGCAGCCTCCGGGCAGGGTCCACCACTCAAGAGACCCAGTACTTC.

This clonotype has at least ten counts. The chain joins TRBV7-8 to TRBJ2-7, with TRBD1 identical over 12 bases. The CDR3 is 16 residues long. With V trimmed by 5 bases and J by 7 bases, 12 bases remained unmatched. Germline lookup yields CDR1 SGHVS and CDR2 FQNEAQ. The CDR3, as DNA: TGTGCCAGCAGCCCCCGGGGGGGACAGGGGGCGGGGGAGCAGTACTTC. Its translation is CASSPRGGQGAGEQYF.

This chain uses TRBV20-1 with TRBJ1-1; D uncertain. The ends were cut back, 6 bases at V and 3 bases at J, with 14 bases in the middle. There are 13 residues in the CDR3. CDR1 and CDR2 from the germline V gene are DFQATT and SNEGSKA (reference sequence). In DNA, the CDR3 is TGCAGTGCGCCGACTGGACGTTACACTGAAGCTTTCTTT. Protein: CSAPTGRYTEAFF.

J is TRBJ2-5 and V is TRBV14; D might be TRBD2 (5 bases). The germline V and J ends were trimmed by 0 bases and 5 bases, with 7 bases remaining between them. The germline CDR1 and CDR2 sequences are SGHDN and FVKESK. The CDR3 totals 13 residues. The CDR3 loop reads CASSQDPGETQYF. The CDR3 DNA sequence: TGTGCCAGCAGCCAAGATCCGGGGGAGACCCAGTACTTC.

This clonotype was counted ten times or more. The chain combines TRBV14 with TRBJ2-1, with TRBD2 identical over 9 bases. CDR1 and CDR2 (germline): SGHDN, FVKESK. J lost 4 bases, V lost 0 bases, and 1 base had no gene match. The CDR3 is 15 residues long. This CDR3 is CASSQDSGSYNEQFF. The CDR3 coding sequence is TGTGCCAGCAGCCAAGATAGCGGGAGTTACAATGAGCAGTTCTTC.

This clonotype was seen just once. One end of the junction does not line up with germline, which may come from a read error. The DNA for the CDR3 is TGCGCCAGCAGATTTCAGGGGACAGATACGCAGTATTTT. This sequence encodes CASRFQGTDTQYF. The chain carries TRBV7-9 and TRBJ2-3; a possible D gene is TRBD1 (6 bases). Germline V lookup: CDR1 SEHNR, CDR2 FQNEAQ (reference sequence). CDR3 length: 13 amino acids.

This clonotype came up a few times. The rearrangement uses TRBV20-1 and TRBJ2-5, with a tentative D call TRBD1 (6 bases). V lost 3 bases and J lost 2, with 16 bases in between. The CDR3 is made up of 15 amino acids. CDR1 is DFQATT, CDR2 SNEGSKA, per germline (reference sequence). The DNA for the CDR3 is TGCAGTGCTAGCTCCGCCAGGGGATCTCAAGAGACCCAGTACTTC. Its protein is CSASSARGSQETQYF.

The V call is TRBV20-1, the J call TRBJ1-2; TRBD1 is a possible D gene (6 bases). V was cut by 6 bases and J by 4 bases, with 9 bases left in between. Germline CDR1 and CDR2: DFQATT and SNEGSKA (reference sequence). The length of the CDR3 is 11 residues. As DNA, the CDR3 is TGCAGTGCGGGGGGGGCCTATGGCTACACCTTC. Protein: CSAGGAYGYTF.

This clonotype was recorded once. The chain has TRBV10-3 and TRBJ2-1, with D possibly being TRBD2 (5 bases). CDR3 length: 13 amino acids. Germline CDR1 is ENHRY and CDR2 is SYGVKD. Trimming took 5 bases from V and 5 from J, leaving 10 bases between them. The CDR3 nucleotides are TGTGCCATCAGTCGGCAGGAGGACAATGAGCAGTTCTTC. Translated, it gives CAISRQEDNEQFF.

The rearrangement joins TRBV19 to TRBJ1-6; no firm D call. V dropped 5 bases and J dropped 8 bases, with 13 bases sitting between them. The CDR3 spans 14 residues. Germline CDR1 LNHDA, CDR2 SQIVND (reference sequence). CDR3 residues: CASSDTPRDSPLHF. CDR3 DNA: TGTGCCAGTAGTGATACCCCGAGGGATTCACCCCTCCACTTT.

This clonotype was seen many times. In DNA form, the CDR3 reads TGTGCCAGCAGCTCCACCGGGACAGGGTACCCCCACGAGCAGTACTTC. This encodes CASSSTGTGYPHEQYF. The genes are TRBV5-4 and TRBJ2-7; 9 bases are shared with TRBD1. Germline V gene sequence: CDR1 SGHNT, CDR2 YYREEE (reference sequence). This CDR3 spans 16 amino acids. Trimming removed 3 bases from V and 5 bases from J; junction bases left unmatched: 12.

J is TRBJ1-1 and V is TRBV11-1; TRBD1 is a possible D gene (6 bases). Germline V gene sequence: CDR1 SGHAT, CDR2 FQDESV (reference sequence). This CDR3 spans 16 amino acids. Trimming pared 4 bases from V and 0 bases from J, leaving 15 bases between. For the CDR3, the DNA is TGTGCCAGCAGCTCGAGGGGGGTTGAGATGAACACTGAAGCTTTCTTT. Protein: CASSSRGVEMNTEAFF. Drawing the rest from reference TRBV11-1 and TRBJ1-1, the complete variable domain is EAEVAQSPRYKITEKSQAVAFWCDPISGHATLYWYRQILGQGPELLVQFQDESVVDDSQLPKDRFSAERLKGVDSTLKIQPAELGDSAMYLCASSSRGVEMNTEAFFGQGTRLTVV.

V and J are TRBV10-3 and TRBJ2-3, with D perhaps TRBD2 (5 bases). Deletions cut 2 bases from V and 4 bases from J, with 10 bases between. CDR1 is ENHRY and CDR2 is SYGVKD in the germline V gene. The CDR3 loop spans 14 amino acids. Here the CDR3 reads CAISETSGSDTQYF. The CDR3 nucleotides read TGTGCCATCAGTGAGACTTCGGGGTCAGATACGCAGTATTTT.

In its sample, this clonotype was seen a few times. J is TRBJ1-5 and V is TRBV7-2; D is unclear. Germline V CDR1 and CDR2: SGHTA, FQGNSA. This CDR3 contains 13 residues. The ends were cut back, 2 bases at V and 5 bases at J, with 7 bases in the middle. CDR3 sequence reads: CASSLSTDQPQHF. The CDR3 coding sequence is TGTGCCAGCAGCTTATCCACAGATCAGCCCCAGCATTTT.